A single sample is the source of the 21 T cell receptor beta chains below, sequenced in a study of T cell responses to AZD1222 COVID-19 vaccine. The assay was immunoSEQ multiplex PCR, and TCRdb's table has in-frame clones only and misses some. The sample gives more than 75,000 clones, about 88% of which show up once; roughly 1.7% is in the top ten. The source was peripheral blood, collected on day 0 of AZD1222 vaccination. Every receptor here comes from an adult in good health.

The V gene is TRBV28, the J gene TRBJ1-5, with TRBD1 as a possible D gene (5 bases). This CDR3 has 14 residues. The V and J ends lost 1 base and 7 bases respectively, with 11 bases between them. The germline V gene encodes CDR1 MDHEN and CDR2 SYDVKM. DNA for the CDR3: TGTGCCAGCAGTTTATCTGGGGGAGGGCAGCCCCAGCATTTT. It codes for CASSLSGGGQPQHF.

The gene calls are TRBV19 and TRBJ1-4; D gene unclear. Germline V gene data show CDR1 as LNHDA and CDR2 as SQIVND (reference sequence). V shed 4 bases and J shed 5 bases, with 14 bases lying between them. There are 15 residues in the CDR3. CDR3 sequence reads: CASSTRVSPNEKLFF. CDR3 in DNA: TGTGCCAGTAGTACGAGGGTTTCACCGAATGAAAAACTGTTTTTT. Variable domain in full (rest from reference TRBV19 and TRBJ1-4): DGGITQSPKYLFRKEGQNVTLSCEQNLNHDAMYWYRQDPGQGLRLIYYSQIVNDFQKGDIAEGYSVSREKKESFPLTVTSAQKNPTAFYLCASSTRVSPNEKLFFGSGTQLSVL.

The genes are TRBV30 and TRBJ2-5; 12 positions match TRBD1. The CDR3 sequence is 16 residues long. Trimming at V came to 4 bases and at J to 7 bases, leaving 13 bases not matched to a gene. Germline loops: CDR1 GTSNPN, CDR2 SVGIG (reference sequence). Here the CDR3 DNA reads TGTGCCTGGACCCGGGACAGGGGGCTTACCCCGAGGACCCAGTACTTC. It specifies CAWTRDRGLTPRTQYF.

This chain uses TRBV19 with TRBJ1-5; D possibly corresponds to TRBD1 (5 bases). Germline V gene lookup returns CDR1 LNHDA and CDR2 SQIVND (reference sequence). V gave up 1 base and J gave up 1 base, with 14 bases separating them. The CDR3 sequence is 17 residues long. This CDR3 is CASSIVAGRLSNQPQHF. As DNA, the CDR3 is TGTGCCAGTAGTATAGTTGCGGGGCGACTCAGCAATCAGCCCCAGCATTTT. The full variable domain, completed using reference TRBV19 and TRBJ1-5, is DGGITQSPKYLFRKEGQNVTLSCEQNLNHDAMYWYRQDPGQGLRLIYYSQIVNDFQKGDIAEGYSVSREKKESFPLTVTSAQKNPTAFYLCASSIVAGRLSNQPQHFGDGTRLSIL.

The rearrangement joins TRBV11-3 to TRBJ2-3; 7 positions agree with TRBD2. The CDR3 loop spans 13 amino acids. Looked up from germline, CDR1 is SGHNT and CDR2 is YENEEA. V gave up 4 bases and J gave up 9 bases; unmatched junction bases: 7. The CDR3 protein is CASSYSGLPTQYF. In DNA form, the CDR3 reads TGTGCCAGCAGCTACTCGGGACTACCCACGCAGTATTTT.

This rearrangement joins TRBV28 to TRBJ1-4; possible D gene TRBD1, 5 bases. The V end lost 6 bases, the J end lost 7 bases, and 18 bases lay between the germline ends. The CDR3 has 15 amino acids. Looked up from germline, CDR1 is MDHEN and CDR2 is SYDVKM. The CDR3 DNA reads TGTGCCAGCAGACCTCCAGGGATTAAGATTGAAAAACTGTTTTTT. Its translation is CASRPPGIKIEKLFF.

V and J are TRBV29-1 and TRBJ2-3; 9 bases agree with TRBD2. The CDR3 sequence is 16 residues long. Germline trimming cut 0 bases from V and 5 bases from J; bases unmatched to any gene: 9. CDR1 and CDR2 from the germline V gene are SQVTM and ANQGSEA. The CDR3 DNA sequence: TGCAGCGTTGAAGATGCCAGCGGGGGGACAATAGATACGCAGTATTTT. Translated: CSVEDASGGTIDTQYF.

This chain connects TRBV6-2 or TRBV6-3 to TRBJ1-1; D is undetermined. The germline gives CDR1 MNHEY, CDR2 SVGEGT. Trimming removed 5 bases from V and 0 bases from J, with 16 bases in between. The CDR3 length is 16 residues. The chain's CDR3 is CASSTWSGRMNTEAFF. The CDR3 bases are TGTGCCAGCAGTACCTGGAGCGGACGCATGAACACTGAAGCTTTCTTT.

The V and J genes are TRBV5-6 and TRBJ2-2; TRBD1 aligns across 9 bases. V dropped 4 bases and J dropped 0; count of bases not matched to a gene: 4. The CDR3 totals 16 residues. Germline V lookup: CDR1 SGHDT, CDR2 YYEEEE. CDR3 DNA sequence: TGTGCCAGCAGCACCGGGACAGGGTCGAACACCGGGGAGCTGTTTTTT. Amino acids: CASSTGTGSNTGELFF.

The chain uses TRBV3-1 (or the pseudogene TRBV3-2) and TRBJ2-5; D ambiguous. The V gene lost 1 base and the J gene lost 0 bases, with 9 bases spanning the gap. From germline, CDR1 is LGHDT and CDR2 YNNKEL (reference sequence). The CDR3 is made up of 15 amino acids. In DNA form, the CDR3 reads TGTGCCAGCAGCCAAGGGACCGCGTACCAAGAGACCCAGTACTTC. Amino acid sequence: CASSQGTAYQETQYF.

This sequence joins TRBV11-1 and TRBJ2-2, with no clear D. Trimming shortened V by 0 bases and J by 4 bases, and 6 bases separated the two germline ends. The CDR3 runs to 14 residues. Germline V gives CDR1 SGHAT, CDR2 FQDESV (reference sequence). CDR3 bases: TGTGCCAGCAGCTTAGCGCGAGGCACCGGGGAGCTGTTTTTT. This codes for CASSLARGTGELFF.

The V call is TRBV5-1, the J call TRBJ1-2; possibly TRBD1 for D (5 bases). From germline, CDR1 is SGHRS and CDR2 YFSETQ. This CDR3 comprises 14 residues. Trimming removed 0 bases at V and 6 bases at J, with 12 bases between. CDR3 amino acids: CASSLGGATNGYTF. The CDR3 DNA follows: TGCGCCAGCAGCTTGGGAGGGGCGACAAATGGCTACACCTTC.

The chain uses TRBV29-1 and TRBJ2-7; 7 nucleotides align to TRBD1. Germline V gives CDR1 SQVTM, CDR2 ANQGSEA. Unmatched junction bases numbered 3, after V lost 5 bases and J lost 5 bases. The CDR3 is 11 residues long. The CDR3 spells CSVFDRDEQYF. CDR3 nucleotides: TGCAGCGTTTTTGACAGGGACGAGCAGTACTTC.

CDR3 residues: CASSPSPRGLAEAFF. CDR3 nucleotides: TGTGCCAGTAGCCCATCCCCGAGGGGCTTGGCTGAAGCTTTCTTT. This rearrangement joins TRBV19 to TRBJ1-1; the D gene is possibly TRBD1 (5 bases). The germline V and J ends were trimmed by 6 bases and 6 bases, with 20 bases remaining between them. Looked up from germline, CDR1 is LNHDA and CDR2 is SQIVND (reference sequence). The CDR3 covers 15 residues.

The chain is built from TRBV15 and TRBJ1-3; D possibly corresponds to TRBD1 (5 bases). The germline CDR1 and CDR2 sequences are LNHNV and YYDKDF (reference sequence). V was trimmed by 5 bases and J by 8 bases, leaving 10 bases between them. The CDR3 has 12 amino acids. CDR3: CATSVQGDTIYF. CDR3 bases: TGTGCCACCAGCGTCCAGGGAGACACCATATATTTT.

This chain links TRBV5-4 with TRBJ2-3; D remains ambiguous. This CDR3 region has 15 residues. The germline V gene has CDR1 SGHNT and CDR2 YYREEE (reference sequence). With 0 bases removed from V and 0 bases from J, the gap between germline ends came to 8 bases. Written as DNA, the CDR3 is TGTGCCAGCAGCTTGGCCGTTGGGAGCACAGATACGCAGTATTTT. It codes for CASSLAVGSTDTQYF.

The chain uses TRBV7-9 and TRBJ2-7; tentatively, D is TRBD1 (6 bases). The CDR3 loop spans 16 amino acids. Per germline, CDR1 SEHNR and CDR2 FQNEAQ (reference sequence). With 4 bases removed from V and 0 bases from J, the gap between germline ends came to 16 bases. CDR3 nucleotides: TGTGCCAGCAGCTCTGGGGCCGACAGGAGCTCCTACGAGCAGTACTTC. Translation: CASSSGADRSSYEQYF.

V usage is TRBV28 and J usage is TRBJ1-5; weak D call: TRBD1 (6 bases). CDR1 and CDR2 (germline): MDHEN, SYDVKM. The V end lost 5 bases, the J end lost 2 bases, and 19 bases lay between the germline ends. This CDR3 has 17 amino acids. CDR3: CASSPVTGSWGNQPQHF. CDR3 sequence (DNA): TGTGCCAGCAGTCCCGTCACAGGGAGTTGGGGCAATCAGCCCCAGCATTTT.

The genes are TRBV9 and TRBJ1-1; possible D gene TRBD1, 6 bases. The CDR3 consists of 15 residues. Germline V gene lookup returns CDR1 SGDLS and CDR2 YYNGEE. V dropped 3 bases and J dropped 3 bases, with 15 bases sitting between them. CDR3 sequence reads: CASSASTEGDTEAFF. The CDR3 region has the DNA TGTGCCAGCAGCGCATCGACTGAGGGGGACACTGAAGCTTTCTTT.

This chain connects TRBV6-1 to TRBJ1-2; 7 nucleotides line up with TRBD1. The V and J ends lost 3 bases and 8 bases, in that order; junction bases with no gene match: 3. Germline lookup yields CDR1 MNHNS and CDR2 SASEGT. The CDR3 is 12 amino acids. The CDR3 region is CASSDRQGGYTF. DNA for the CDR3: TGTGCCAGCAGTGATAGACAGGGAGGCTACACCTTC.

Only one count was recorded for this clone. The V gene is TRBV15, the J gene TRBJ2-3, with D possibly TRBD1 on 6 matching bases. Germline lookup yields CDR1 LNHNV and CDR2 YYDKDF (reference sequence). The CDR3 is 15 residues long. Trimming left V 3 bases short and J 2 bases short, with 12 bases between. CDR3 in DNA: TGTGCCACCAGCAGTAACAGGGATTCCACAGATACGCAGTATTTT. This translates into CATSSNRDSTDTQYF. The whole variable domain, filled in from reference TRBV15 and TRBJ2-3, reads DAMVIQNPRYQVTQFGKPVTLSCSQTLNHNVMYWYQQKSSQAPKLLFHYYDKDFNNEADTPDNFQSRRPNTSFCFLDIRSPGLGDTAMYLCATSSNRDSTDTQYFGPGTRLTVL.